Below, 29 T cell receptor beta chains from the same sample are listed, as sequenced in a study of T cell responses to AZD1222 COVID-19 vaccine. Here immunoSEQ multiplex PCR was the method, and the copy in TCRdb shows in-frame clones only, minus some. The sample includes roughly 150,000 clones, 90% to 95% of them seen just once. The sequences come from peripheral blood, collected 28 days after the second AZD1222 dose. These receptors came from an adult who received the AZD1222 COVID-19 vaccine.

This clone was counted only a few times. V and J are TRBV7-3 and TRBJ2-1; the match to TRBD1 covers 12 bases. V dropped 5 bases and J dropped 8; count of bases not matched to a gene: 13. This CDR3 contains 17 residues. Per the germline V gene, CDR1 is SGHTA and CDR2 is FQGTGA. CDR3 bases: TGTGCCAGCAGCCAAAACTCTGCCGGGACAGGGGGCGATGAGCAGTTCTTC. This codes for CASSQNSAGTGGDEQFF.

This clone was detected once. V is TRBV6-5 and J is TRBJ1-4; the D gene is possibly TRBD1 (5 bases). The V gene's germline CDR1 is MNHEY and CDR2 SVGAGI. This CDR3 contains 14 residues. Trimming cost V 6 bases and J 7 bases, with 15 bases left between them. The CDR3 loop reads CASSPTGLGEKLFF. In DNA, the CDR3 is TGTGCCAGCAGCCCCACAGGTTTAGGTGAAAAACTGTTTTTT.

The CDR3 nucleotides are TGCGCCAGCAGCCAAGGTCTAGGGCCACCCCTCCACTTT. This encodes CASSQGLGPPLHF. The V call is TRBV4-3, the J call TRBJ1-6; D remains unclear. CDR1 is LGHNA, CDR2 YSLEER, per germline. The V and J ends lost 1 base and 11 bases respectively, with 9 bases between them. The length of the CDR3 is 13 residues.

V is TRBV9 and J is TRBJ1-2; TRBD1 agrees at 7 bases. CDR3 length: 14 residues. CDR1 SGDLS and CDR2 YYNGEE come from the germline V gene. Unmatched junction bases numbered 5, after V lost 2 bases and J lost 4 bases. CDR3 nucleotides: TGTGCCAGCAGCGTGGGGACAGCAACCTATGGCTACACCTTC. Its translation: CASSVGTATYGYTF.

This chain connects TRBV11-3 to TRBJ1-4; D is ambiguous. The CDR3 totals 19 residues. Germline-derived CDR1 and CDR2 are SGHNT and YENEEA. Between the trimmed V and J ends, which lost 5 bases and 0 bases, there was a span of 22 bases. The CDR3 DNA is TGTGCCAGCAGCCGAAGTGACATCCCCCATCATGCAACTAATGAAAAACTGTTTTTT. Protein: CASSRSDIPHHATNEKLFF.

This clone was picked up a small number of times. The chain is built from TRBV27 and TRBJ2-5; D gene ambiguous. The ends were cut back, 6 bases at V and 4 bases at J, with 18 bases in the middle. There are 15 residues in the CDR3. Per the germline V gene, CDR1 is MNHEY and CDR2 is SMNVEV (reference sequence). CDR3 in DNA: TGTGCCAGCAGGGATAGTAGTGTGAATCGAGAGACCCAGTACTTC. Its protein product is CASRDSSVNRETQYF.

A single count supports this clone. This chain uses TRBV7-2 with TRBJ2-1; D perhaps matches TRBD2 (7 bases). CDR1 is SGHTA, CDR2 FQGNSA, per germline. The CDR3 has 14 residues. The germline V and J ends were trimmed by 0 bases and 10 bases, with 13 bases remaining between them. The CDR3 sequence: CASSLAGGLWEQFF. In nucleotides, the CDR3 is TGTGCCAGCAGCTTAGCGGGGGGGCTTTGGGAGCAGTTCTTC.

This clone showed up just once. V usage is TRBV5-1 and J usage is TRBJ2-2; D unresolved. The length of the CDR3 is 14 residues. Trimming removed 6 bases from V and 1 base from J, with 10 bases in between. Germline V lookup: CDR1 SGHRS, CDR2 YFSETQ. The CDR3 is CASTPGMNTGELFF. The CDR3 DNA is TGCGCCAGCACCCCTGGGATGAACACCGGGGAGCTGTTTTTT. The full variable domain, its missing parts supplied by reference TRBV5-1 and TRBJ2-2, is KAGVTQTPRYLIKTRGQQVTLSCSPISGHRSVSWYQQTPGQGLQFLFEYFSETQRNKGNFPGRFSGRQFSNSRSEMNVSTLELGDSALYLCASTPGMNTGELFFGEGSRLTVL.

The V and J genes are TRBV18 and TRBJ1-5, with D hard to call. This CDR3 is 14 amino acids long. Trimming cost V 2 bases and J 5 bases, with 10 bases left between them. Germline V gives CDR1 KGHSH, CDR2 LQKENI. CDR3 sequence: CASSPGAGHQPQHF. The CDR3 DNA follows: TGTGCCAGCTCACCAGGAGCCGGCCATCAGCCCCAGCATTTT.

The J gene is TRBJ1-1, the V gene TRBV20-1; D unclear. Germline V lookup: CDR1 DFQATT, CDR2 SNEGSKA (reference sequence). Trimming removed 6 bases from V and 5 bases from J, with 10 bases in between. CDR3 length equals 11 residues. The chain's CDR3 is CSAARGTEAFF. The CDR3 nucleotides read TGCAGTGCCGCGCGGGGTACTGAAGCTTTCTTT.

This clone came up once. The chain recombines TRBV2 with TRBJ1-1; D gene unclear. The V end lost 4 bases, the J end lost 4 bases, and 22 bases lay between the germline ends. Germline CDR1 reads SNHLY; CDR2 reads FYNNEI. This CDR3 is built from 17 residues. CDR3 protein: CASSARPVSKTTTEAFF. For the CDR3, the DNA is TGTGCCAGCAGTGCTAGGCCCGTTTCAAAAACCACCACTGAAGCTTTCTTT.

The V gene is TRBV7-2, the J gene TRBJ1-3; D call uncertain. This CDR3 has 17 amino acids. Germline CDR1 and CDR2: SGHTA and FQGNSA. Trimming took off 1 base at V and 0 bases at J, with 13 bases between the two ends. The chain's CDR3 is CASSLELRPNSGNTIYF. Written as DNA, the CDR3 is TGTGCCAGCAGCTTAGAGTTACGGCCAAACTCTGGAAACACCATATATTTT.

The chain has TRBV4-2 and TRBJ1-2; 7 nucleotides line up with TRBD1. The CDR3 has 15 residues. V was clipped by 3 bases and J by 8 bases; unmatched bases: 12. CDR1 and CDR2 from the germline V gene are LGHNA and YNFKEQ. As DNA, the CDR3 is TGTGCCAGCAGCCAGGAATTGGAGGGGGCAGTGGGCTACACCTTC. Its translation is CASSQELEGAVGYTF.

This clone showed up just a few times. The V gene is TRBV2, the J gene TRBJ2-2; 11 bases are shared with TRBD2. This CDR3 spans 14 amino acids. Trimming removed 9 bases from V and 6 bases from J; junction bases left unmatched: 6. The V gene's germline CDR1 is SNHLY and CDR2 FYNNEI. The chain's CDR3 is CARTSGVHAGELFF. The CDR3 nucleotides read TGTGCCAGGACTAGCGGGGTTCACGCCGGGGAGCTGTTTTTT.

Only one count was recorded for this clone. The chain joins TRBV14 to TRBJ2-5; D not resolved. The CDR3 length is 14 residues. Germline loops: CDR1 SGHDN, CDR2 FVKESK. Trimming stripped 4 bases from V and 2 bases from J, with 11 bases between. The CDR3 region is CASSLYPIQETQYF. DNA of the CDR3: TGTGCCAGCAGCCTATACCCTATACAAGAGACCCAGTACTTC.

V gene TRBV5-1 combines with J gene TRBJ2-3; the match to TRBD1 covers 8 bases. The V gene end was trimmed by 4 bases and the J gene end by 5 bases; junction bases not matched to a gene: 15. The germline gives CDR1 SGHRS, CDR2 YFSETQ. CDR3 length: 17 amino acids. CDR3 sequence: CASSPNRGRGHLDTQYF. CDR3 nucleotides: TGCGCCAGCAGCCCCAATCGGGGCAGGGGGCATTTAGATACGCAGTATTTT.

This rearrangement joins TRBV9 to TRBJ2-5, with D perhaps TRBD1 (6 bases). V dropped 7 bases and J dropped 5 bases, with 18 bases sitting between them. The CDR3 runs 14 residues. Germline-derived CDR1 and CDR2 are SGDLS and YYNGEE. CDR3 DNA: TGTGCCAGCTCCGACGGGACACCCTGGGAGACCCAGTACTTC. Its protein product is CASSDGTPWETQYF.

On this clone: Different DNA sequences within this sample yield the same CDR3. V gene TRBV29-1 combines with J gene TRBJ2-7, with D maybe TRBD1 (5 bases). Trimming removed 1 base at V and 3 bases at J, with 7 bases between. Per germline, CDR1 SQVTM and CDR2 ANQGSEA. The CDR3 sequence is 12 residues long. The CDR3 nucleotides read TGCAGCGTTGAAGTACAGGACTACGAGCAGTACTTC. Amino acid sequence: CSVEVQDYEQYF.

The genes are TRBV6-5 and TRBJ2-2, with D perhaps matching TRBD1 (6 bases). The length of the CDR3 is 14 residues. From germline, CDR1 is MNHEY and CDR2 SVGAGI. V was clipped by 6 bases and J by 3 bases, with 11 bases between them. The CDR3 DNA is TGTGCCAGCAGCCGGGACACGTACACCGGGGAGCTGTTTTTT. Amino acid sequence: CASSRDTYTGELFF.

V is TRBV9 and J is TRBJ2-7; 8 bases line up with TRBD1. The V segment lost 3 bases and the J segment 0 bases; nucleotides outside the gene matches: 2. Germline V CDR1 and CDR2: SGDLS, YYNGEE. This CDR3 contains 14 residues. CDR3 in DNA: TGTGCCAGCAGCGCGACAGGGGCCTCCTACGAGCAGTACTTC. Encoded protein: CASSATGASYEQYF.

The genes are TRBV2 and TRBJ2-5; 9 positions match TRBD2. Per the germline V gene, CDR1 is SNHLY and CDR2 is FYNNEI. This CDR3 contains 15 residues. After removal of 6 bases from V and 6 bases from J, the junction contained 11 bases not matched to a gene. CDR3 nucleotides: TGTGCCAGCAGGGCTAGCGGGGCCCTTTCCCAGACCCAGTACTTC. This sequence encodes CASRASGALSQTQYF.

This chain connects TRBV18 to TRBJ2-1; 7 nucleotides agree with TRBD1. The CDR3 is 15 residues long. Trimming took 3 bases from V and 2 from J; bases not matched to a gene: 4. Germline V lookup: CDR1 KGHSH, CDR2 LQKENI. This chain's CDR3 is CASSPTGDPYNEQFF. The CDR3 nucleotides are TGTGCCAGCTCACCTACAGGGGATCCCTACAATGAGCAGTTCTTC.

The chain's CDR3 is CASSEAGIEDTQYF. CDR3 DNA: TGTGCCAGCAGTGAGGCGGGTATCGAAGATACGCAGTATTTT. The chain links TRBV2 to TRBJ2-3, with D possibly being TRBD2 (5 bases). In germline, CDR1 is SNHLY, CDR2 FYNNEI. Between the trimmed V and J ends, which lost 3 bases and 5 bases, there was a span of 12 bases. The CDR3 extends over 14 amino acids.

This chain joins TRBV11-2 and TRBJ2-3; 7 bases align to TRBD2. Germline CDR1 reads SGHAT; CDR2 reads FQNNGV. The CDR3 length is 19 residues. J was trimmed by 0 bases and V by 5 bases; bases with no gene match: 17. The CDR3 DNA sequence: TGTGCCAGCAGCCCCCCCCGACTAGCCACGTTGGCAAGCACAGATACGCAGTATTTT. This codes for CASSPPRLATLASTDTQYF.

Here the CDR3 reads CASSEFLAGGRGGELFF. Here the CDR3 DNA reads TGTGCCAGCAGTGAATTCCTAGCGGGGGGCCGCGGCGGGGAGCTGTTTTTT. This chain links TRBV6-1 with TRBJ2-2; 11 bases agree with TRBD2. After removal of 2 bases from V and 7 bases from J, the junction contained 9 bases not matched to a gene. This CDR3 is 17 amino acids long. Germline CDR1 MNHNS, CDR2 SASEGT.

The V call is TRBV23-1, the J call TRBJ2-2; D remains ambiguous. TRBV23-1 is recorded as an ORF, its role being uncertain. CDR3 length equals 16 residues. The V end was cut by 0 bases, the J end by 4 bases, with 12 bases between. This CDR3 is CASSQSHGCGTGELFF. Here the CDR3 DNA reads TGCGCCAGCAGTCAATCTCATGGTTGTGGCACCGGGGAGCTGTTTTTT.

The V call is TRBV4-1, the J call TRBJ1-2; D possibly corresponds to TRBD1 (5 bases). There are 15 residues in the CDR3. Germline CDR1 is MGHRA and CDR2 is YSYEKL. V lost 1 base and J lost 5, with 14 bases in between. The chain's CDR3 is CASSQAAGTEYGYTF. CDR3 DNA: TGCGCCAGCAGCCAAGCCGCCGGGACGGAGTATGGCTACACCTTC.

The CDR3 nucleotides read TGTGCCAGCGAGGCAGGGAGTACAGATACGCAGTATTTT. It yields the protein CASEAGSTDTQYF. The J gene is TRBJ2-3, the V gene TRBV28, with D perhaps TRBD1 or TRBD2 (5 bases each). The CDR3 runs 13 residues. Germline CDR1 MDHEN, CDR2 SYDVKM. V shed 8 bases and J shed 3 bases, with 12 bases lying between them.

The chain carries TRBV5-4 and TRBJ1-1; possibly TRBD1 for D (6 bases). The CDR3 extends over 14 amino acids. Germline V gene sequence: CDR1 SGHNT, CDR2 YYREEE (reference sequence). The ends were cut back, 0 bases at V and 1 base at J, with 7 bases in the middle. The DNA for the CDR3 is TGTGCCAGCAGCTTGGCGGGGGCGAACACTGAAGCTTTCTTT. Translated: CASSLAGANTEAFF.